A single sample is the source of the 16 T cell receptor beta chains below, sequenced in a study of vaccination and CD4 T cells after COVID-19 (dated by TCRdb to the early 2020s). Library generation was performed with PCR. The instrument given in TCRdb is Illumina iSeq 100. TCR sequencing of DNA from cultured CD4+ T cells used the Oncomine TCR Beta short-read assay at the Johns Hopkins FTIC core. TCRdb trimmed the raw reads at Q25, called clones with MiXCR and kept productive beta chains. Each CDR3 protein appears once, grouped with its most common genes and DNA. The sample table records 15,000 to 20,000 distinct CDR3 sequences; 29% of these occur just once. Clones ranked in the top ten supply about 15% of the sample. In light of the paper, this sample's treatment or condition label describes: roughly 11-day PBMC culture with coronavirus spike peptide pools or control peptides (ViraFEST assay). Antigens for these TCRs are unknown.

Sequenced sample: cultured CD4+ T cells from blood. Receptor source: a human donor with COVID-19.

J is TRBJ1-1 and V is TRBV11-1, with 9 bases matching TRBD1. Germline V gives CDR1 SGHAT, CDR2 FQDESV (reference sequence). The CDR3 length is 15 residues. J gave up 3 bases and V 5 bases, and 7 bases lay outside the gene matches. CDR3 nucleotide sequence: TGTGCCAGCAGCCACCGACAGGGGGATGACACTGAAGCTTTCTTT. The encoded protein is CASSHRQGDDTEAFF. Using reference TRBV11-1 and TRBJ1-1 for the parts outside the CDR3, the full variable domain is EAEVAQSPRYKITEKSQAVAFWCDPISGHATLYWYRQILGQGPELLVQFQDESVVDDSQLPKDRFSAERLKGVDSTLKIQPAELGDSAMYLCASSHRQGDDTEAFFGQGTRLTVV.

J is TRBJ1-1 and V is TRBV6-1, with unresolved D. CDR1 and CDR2 from the germline V gene are MNHNS and SASEGT. This CDR3 contains 11 residues. V was pared by 4 bases and J by 4 bases, with 4 bases between. The CDR3 DNA sequence: TGTGCCAGCAGTGGACTCACTGAAGCTTTCTTT. Encoded protein: CASSGLTEAFF.

The V and J genes are TRBV5-1 and TRBJ2-3; no firm D call. The CDR3 is made up of 13 amino acids. Germline loops: CDR1 SGHRS, CDR2 YFSETQ. The V and J ends lost 2 bases and 5 bases respectively, with 9 bases between them. CDR3 sequence: CASSFDARDTQYF. CDR3 nucleotide sequence: TGCGCCAGCAGCTTTGATGCGAGAGATACGCAGTATTTT.

This clonotype is medium-sized within its sample. The chain links TRBV7-2 to TRBJ1-2; 7 bases map to TRBD1. The germline CDR1 and CDR2 sequences are SGHTA and FQGNSA. The CDR3 sequence is 13 residues long. J lost 4 bases, V lost 6 bases, and 5 bases had no gene match. CDR3 residues: CASSSDRSYGYTF. The DNA for the CDR3 is TGTGCCAGCAGTTCGGACAGGTCCTATGGCTACACCTTC.

This clonotype showed up just a few times. V gene TRBV7-2 combines with J gene TRBJ2-5; D gene unclear. The germline V gene encodes CDR1 SGHTA and CDR2 FQGNSA. Trimming took off 5 bases at V and 5 bases at J, with 9 bases between the two ends. This CDR3 contains 12 residues. The DNA for the CDR3 is TGTGCCAGCAGCCGGCCGAGGGAGACCCAGTACTTC. It is translated as CASSRPRETQYF.

V usage is TRBV4-3 and J usage is TRBJ2-6; D tentatively fits TRBD1 or TRBD2 (6 bases each). In germline, CDR1 is LGHNA, CDR2 YSLEER. This CDR3 comprises 18 residues. V lost 0 bases and J 1 base, leaving 13 bases between the germline ends. The chain's CDR3 is CASSQDEGGTSGANVLTF. For the CDR3, the DNA is TGCGCCAGCAGCCAAGATGAGGGGGGCACATCTGGGGCCAACGTCCTGACTTTC.

This clonotype was counted only a few times. The chain uses TRBV6-1 and TRBJ2-7, with D uncertain. There are 11 residues in the CDR3. Germline lookup yields CDR1 MNHNS and CDR2 SASEGT. Trimming took 7 bases from V and 7 from J, leaving 11 bases between them. For the CDR3, the DNA is TGTGCCAGCACCGGCATCGGAGAGCAGTACTTC. This translates into CASTGIGEQYF.

This clonotype occurred a few times. This rearrangement joins TRBV7-2 to TRBJ2-3; no clear D. CDR1 is SGHTA, CDR2 FQGNSA, per germline. The V end lost 3 bases, the J end lost 0 bases, and 16 bases lay between the germline ends. CDR3 length: 17 amino acids. CDR3 residues: CASSFLPTGLSTDTQYF. The CDR3 DNA is TGTGCCAGCAGCTTTCTTCCGACGGGCCTCAGCACAGATACGCAGTATTTT.

The sample holds a few counts of this clonotype. The J gene is TRBJ2-7, the V gene TRBV6-1, with TRBD1 matching 7 bases. There are 12 residues in the CDR3. Per germline, CDR1 MNHNS and CDR2 SASEGT. The V gene end was trimmed by 5 bases and the J gene end by 5 bases; junction bases not matched to a gene: 3. CDR3 DNA sequence: TGTGCCAGCAGTAAAGGGACAGACGAGCAGTACTTC. This codes for CASSKGTDEQYF.

The chain couples TRBV5-1 to TRBJ1-6; TRBD1 aligns across 7 bases. J gave up 11 bases and V 4 bases, and 15 bases lay outside the gene matches. The CDR3 sequence is 16 residues long. Germline CDR1 SGHRS, CDR2 YFSETQ. This chain's CDR3 is CASSEAPGGGTTPLHF. The DNA of the CDR3 is TGCGCCAGCAGCGAGGCTCCAGGGGGGGGAACGACACCCCTCCACTTT. Full variable domain (outside the CDR3, taken from reference TRBV5-1 and TRBJ1-6): KAGVTQTPRYLIKTRGQQVTLSCSPISGHRSVSWYQQTPGQGLQFLFEYFSETQRNKGNFPGRFSGRQFSNSRSEMNVSTLELGDSALYLCASSEAPGGGTTPLHFGNGTRLTVT.

This clonotype was recorded a few times. J is TRBJ2-5 and V is TRBV25-1, with 10 bases matching TRBD2. J was trimmed by 8 bases and V by 5 bases; bases with no gene match: 5. This CDR3 spans 13 amino acids. Germline values: CDR1 MGHDK, CDR2 SYGVNS. In DNA, the CDR3 is TGTGCCAGCAGTTGGACTAGCGGCTTTACCCAGTACTTC. This encodes CASSWTSGFTQYF.

The rearrangement links TRBV30 to TRBJ2-6, with 8 bases fitting TRBD1. The germline V gene has CDR1 GTSNPN and CDR2 SVGIG (reference sequence). V dropped 0 bases and J dropped 0; count of bases not matched to a gene: 4. This CDR3 comprises 17 residues. The CDR3 loop reads CAWSVRGTGSGANVLTF. The CDR3 DNA follows: TGTGCCTGGAGTGTCCGCGGGACAGGCTCTGGGGCCAACGTCCTGACTTTC.

There are a few counts of this clonotype. V gene TRBV27 combines with J gene TRBJ2-2; D possibly corresponds to TRBD1 (6 bases). Germline V lookup: CDR1 MNHEY, CDR2 SMNVEV (reference sequence). The length of the CDR3 is 14 residues. The V gene lost 4 bases and the J gene lost 6 bases, with 12 bases spanning the gap. CDR3 sequence (DNA): TGTGCCAGCAGTTCCACACAGGGATCCGGGGAGCTGTTTTTT. Translating it yields CASSSTQGSGELFF.

The chain uses TRBV2 and TRBJ1-2; 7 nucleotides line up with TRBD1. The CDR3 has 12 amino acids. Germline V CDR1 and CDR2: SNHLY, FYNNEI. Trimming cost V 6 bases and J 7 bases; bases outside gene matches: 5. The CDR3 loop is CASSWTGRGYTF. CDR3 bases: TGTGCCAGCAGCTGGACAGGTCGTGGCTACACCTTC.

V gene TRBV6-1 combines with J gene TRBJ1-1, with a possible D match to TRBD1 (6 bases). Germline V gene sequence: CDR1 MNHNS, CDR2 SASEGT. Trimming removed 5 bases from V and 11 bases from J, with 18 bases in between. The CDR3 sequence is 13 residues long. CDR3 residues: CASSKGQILDAFF. CDR3 in DNA: TGTGCCAGCAGTAAAGGACAGATTTTAGATGCTTTCTTT.

The chain is built from TRBV6-1 and TRBJ2-2; TRBD1 is a possible D gene (5 bases). V was cut by 9 bases and J by 9 bases, with 20 bases left in between. The CDR3 is made up of 14 amino acids. Looked up from germline, CDR1 is MNHNS and CDR2 is SASEGT. The CDR3 DNA is TGTGCCAGTTCTGAAAAGGGGCGACCCAGGGAGCTGTTTTTT. Its protein product is CASSEKGRPRELFF.